The source of this T cell receptor beta chain is a study of Ad26.COV2.S vaccination and SARS-CoV-2 variants. The overall study: The authors gave Ad26.COV2.S intramuscularly, either once or twice 56 days apart.

The treatment: over 15 received Ad26.COV2.S at low or high dose, single or two shots; about 5 received placebo; per-sample allocation not given. Sampling was done on day 63 after the first vaccine or placebo injection. Sequencing was performed with immunoSEQ multiplex PCR; in TCRdb, only in-frame clones are kept and a portion is missing. The sample has around 450,000 clones, 88% seen once; the top ten hold less than 4%. Points on this clone: Antigen: not known.

General study results and limits: Compared with placebo recipients, vaccine recipients had higher spike-specific TCR breadth.

The V end was cut by 5 bases, the J end by 5 bases, with 13 bases between. CDR3 size: 13 residues. V usage is TRBV12-3 or TRBV12-4 and J usage is TRBJ2-7, with D possibly TRBD1 on 6 matching bases. The sample here was peripheral blood, taken in a trial of Ad26.COV2.S vaccine versus placebo. This TCR derives from a person aged 18-65 years who received the Ad26.COV2.S COVID-19 vaccine or a placebo. CDR3 region: CASSPTTGNEQYF. For the CDR3, the DNA is TGTGCCAGCAGTCCAACGACAGGAAACGAGCAGTACTTC.